This entry concerns a single T cell receptor beta chain. This clonotype was seen ten or more times. What antigen it recognizes has not been identified. No clone much larger than this one lies a single base away; base qualities are absent. The data were obtained in a study of response to subunit inactivated influenza vaccine listed by TCRdb under 2018. Turning to the overall study: The study used deep quantitative T cell receptor repertoire profiling to track responses to a trivalent subunit inactivated influenza vaccine.

Receptor amplification or capture employed RT-PCR. TCRdb shows the sequencer as Illumina HiSeq 2500. Using fastp trimming at Q25 and MiXCR clonotype assembly, TCRdb reanalyzed the public sequencing data and kept in-frame beta chains. Each record represents a unique CDR3 protein, reported with the most common genes and DNA among its rows. This sample gives fewer than 650,000 distinct CDR3 sequences in total; 10% to 15% of them show up just once. The ten largest clones capture 13% of the sample. CDR1 and CDR2 (SEHNR, FQNEAQ) derive from the germline V gene (reference sequence). Trimming at the junction amounts to 3 bases on V and 5 bases on J, and the germline ends lie 11 bases apart. Spanning cysteine to phenylalanine, the CDR3 consists of 13 amino acids. Solely the CDR3 DNA is kept, with 39 bases framed from the first base. Interpreted using the paper, the time point label stands for: 45 days after influenza vaccine administration.

On the study overall, not on this receptor specifically: The authors proposed that each seasonal influenza vaccination may bring in only a limited number of new T cells.

This TCR came from a man aged 50-60 years who received an inactivated influenza vaccine. Donor details come from another sample of the same person, matched by shared clones. The rearranged segments are TRBV7-9 and TRBJ2-7; 6 matching bases give a weak D call of TRBD2. Sample: PBMCs from blood, taken about 6 weeks after vaccination. The CDR3 protein: CASSFGGGNEQYF. The DNA sequence is given as TGTGCCAGCAGCTTCGGCGGAGGGAACGAGCAGTACTTC.